This T cell receptor (beta chain) was recovered during a study of response to subunit inactivated influenza vaccine. The CDR3 has 17 residues. CDR1 and CDR2 from the germline V gene are MNHEY and SVGAGI. The V end was cut by 2 bases, the J end by 5 bases, with 19 bases between. This clonotype has only a few counts. Its antigen is as yet unknown. Broader study findings: Each seasonal flu vaccination may recruit only limited new T cells, authors suggested.

TCRdb reprocessed the RT-PCR reads with MiXCR, giving one entry per CDR3 protein. The sample carries approximately 700,000 distinct CDR3 sequences, 15% to 19% recorded once. The source is a man aged 50 to 60 who received an inactivated influenza vaccine. The genes are TRBV6-5 and TRBJ2-1; no clear D gene. The sequencing used PBMCs from blood, collected about 12 days after vaccination. CDR3 amino acids: CASSYQNTGLVNNEQFF. The CDR3 DNA is TGTGCCAGCAGTTACCAAAATACGGGTCTCGTAAACAATGAGCAGTTCTTC.